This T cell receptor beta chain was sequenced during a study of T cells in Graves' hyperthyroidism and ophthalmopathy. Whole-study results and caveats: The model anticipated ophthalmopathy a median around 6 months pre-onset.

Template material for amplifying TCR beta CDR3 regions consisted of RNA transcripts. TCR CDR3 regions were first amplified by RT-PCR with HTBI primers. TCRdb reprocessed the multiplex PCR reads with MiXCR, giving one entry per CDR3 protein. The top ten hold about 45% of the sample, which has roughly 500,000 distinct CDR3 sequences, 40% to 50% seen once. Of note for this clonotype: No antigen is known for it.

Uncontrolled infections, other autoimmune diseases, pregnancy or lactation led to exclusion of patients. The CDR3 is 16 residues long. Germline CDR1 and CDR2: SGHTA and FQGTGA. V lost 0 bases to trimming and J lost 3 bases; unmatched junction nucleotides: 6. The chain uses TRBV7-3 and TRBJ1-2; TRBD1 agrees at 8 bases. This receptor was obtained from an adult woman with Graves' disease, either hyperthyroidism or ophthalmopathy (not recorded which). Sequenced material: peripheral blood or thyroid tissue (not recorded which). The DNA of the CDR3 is TGTGCCAGCAGCTTAACCCAACCACAGGGGGACTATGGCTACACCTTC. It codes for CASSLTQPQGDYGYTF.